This is a list of T cell receptor beta chains from one sample in a study of monozygotic twins with cystic fibrosis. Here immunoSEQ multiplex PCR was the method, and the copy in TCRdb shows in-frame clones only, minus some. The sample consists of approximately 25,000 clones, less than 95% of them appearing once. The sequencing sample was made of blood. Source of these receptors: a girl aged 2 to 9 with cystic fibrosis. The CDR3 runs from the conserved cysteine through the conserved F or W. D genes are given only for firm matches. Clone size, where shown, is once, few, many, or a class for clones that have expanded.

clone size	V gene	D gene	J gene	CDR3 DNA	CDR3 protein
-	TRBV5-1	TRBD1	TRBJ1-2	TGCGCCAGCAGCCCGGGACAGGCCACGGGCTATGGCTACACCTTC	CASSPGQATGYGYTF
-	TRBV2	-	TRBJ1-5	TGTGCCAGCAGTGAAGGACAGACCCAGCCCCAGCATTTT	CASSEGQTQPQHF
-	TRBV10-3	-	TRBJ1-2	TGTGCCATCAGTGGCGGGACGCTCTATGGCTACACCTTC	CAISGGTLYGYTF
-	TRBV5-1	TRBD1	TRBJ2-5	TGCGCCAGCAGCTTAGTGACAGGGGGCTCAGATTCGGAGACCCAGTACTTC	CASSLVTGGSDSETQYF
-	TRBV18	-	TRBJ1-5	TGTGCCAGCTCACCAGTGGGGGGGCAGGTCAATCAGCCCCAGCATTTT	CASSPVGGQVNQPQHF
few	TRBV18	TRBD2	TRBJ2-7	TGTGCCAGCTCACCACCATCTTTCGGGGTAGCGGGCGAGCAGTACTTC	CASSPPSFGVAGEQYF
-	TRBV12-5	TRBD2	TRBJ2-1	TGTGCTAGTGGCCCCTATAATACAATAAGAGCGGGGGGGCCGCACAATGAGCAGTTCTTC	CASGPYNTIRAGGPHNEQFF
-	TRBV7-6	TRBD2	TRBJ2-6	TGTGCCAGCAGCTTACGTTCTAGCGGGTACGTGGACTCTGGGGCCAACGTCCTGACTTTC	CASSLRSSGYVDSGANVLTF
-	TRBV10-3	-	TRBJ1-1	TGTGCCATCAGTGACCCCCGTTTTGGCCCAAACACTGAAGCTTTCTTT	CAISDPRFGPNTEAFF
once	TRBV6-5	-	TRBJ1-3	TGTGCCAGCAGTCCAACAGGGAGCTCTGGAAACACCATATATTTT	CASSPTGSSGNTIYF
-	TRBV5-6	-	TRBJ1-3	TGTGCCAGCAGCCTCTGGGAAAGGAACACCATATATTTT	CASSLWERNTIYF
once	TRBV7-2	-	TRBJ2-5	TGTGCCAGCAGCTTCGGCGGCCACCAAGAGACCCAGTACTTC	CASSFGGHQETQYF
-	TRBV30	TRBD1	TRBJ1-2	TGTGCCTGGAGTGTTAACAGGGGTAGTGGCTACACCTTC	CAWSVNRGSGYTF